What follows is one T cell receptor (beta chain) and its context. Its target is unknown. It was template switching that added a universal primer site, and there were unique molecular identifiers on the cDNA. MiXCR was run by TCRdb on the 5' RACE reads, yielding one entry per CDR3 protein. The sample holds about 530,000 distinct CDR3 sequences, about a fifth seen once. Germline trimming cut 1 base from V and 2 bases from J; bases unmatched to any gene: 6. Germline CDR1 SGHRS, CDR2 YFSETQ. The CDR3 spans 15 residues. This record comes from a study of identical twins. Study-wide findings and caveats: The abundant beta clonotypes from cord blood had fewer insertions, and memory repertoires had none of this.

Each donor was a healthy Caucasian. A further study also used this sample, focusing on yellow fever vaccine responses in identical twins. That paper adds: Among the twins, the vaccine T cell response reportedly seemed partly convergent and partly personalized.

The sequencing sample was made of CD4+ T cells sorted from blood. This rearrangement joins TRBV5-1 to TRBJ2-7, with TRBD1 matching over 7 bases. The clonotype comes from a woman in her late teens or twenties in good health. In DNA, the CDR3 is TGCGCCAGCAGCTTGAGAACAGGGGAGACCTACGAGCAGTACTTC. It specifies CASSLRTGETYEQYF.